These 14 T cell receptor beta chains were sequenced from one sample in a study of T cell repertoires in cytomegalovirus infection. A single record per CDR3 protein comes from TCRdb applying MiXCR to the reads. Among roughly 920,000 distinct CDR3 sequences, 31% were seen once, and the ten largest hold roughly 13%. No antigen has been identified for these receptors. This specimen was cultured CD8+ T cells from PBMCs, taken from culture after CMV antigen stimulation. Receptor source: a human donor in good health (CMV status not recorded). Some clones in this sample may be carry-over from other donors' samples.

Ten or more counts support this clonotype. The rearrangement uses TRBV2 and TRBJ2-1; TRBD2 agrees at 7 bases. Germline V gene data show CDR1 as SNHLY and CDR2 as FYNNEI. The CDR3 extends over 12 amino acids. With V trimmed by 6 bases and J by 4 bases, 0 bases remained unmatched. The CDR3 sequence is CASRGGYNEQFF. As DNA, the CDR3 is TGTGCCAGCAGGGGGGGGTACAATGAGCAGTTCTTC.

This clonotype came up a few times. This chain connects TRBV27 to TRBJ2-7, with D possibly TRBD2 on 5 matching bases. Germline V lookup: CDR1 MNHEY, CDR2 SMNVEV (reference sequence). This CDR3 comprises 12 residues. The V end was cut by 11 bases, the J end by 6 bases, with 17 bases between. CDR3 coding DNA: TGTGCCGCTAAAGGCCTAGCCGGCGAGCAGTACGTC. Its translation is CAAKGLAGEQYV.

The gene calls are TRBV5-6 and TRBJ1-1; D is unresolved. V shed 0 bases and J shed 3 bases, with 12 bases lying between them. The CDR3 is made up of 15 amino acids. The germline CDR1 and CDR2 sequences are SGHDT and YYEEEE. In DNA form, the CDR3 reads TGTGCCAGCAGCTTGGGGGCCTATAGGGACACTGAAGCTTTCTTT. This encodes CASSLGAYRDTEAFF.

This clonotype came up once. The gene calls are TRBV28 and TRBJ1-5; tentative D call: TRBD1 (5 bases). Trimming stripped 3 bases from V and 3 bases from J, with 15 bases between. Germline V gene data show CDR1 as MDHEN and CDR2 as SYDVKM. The CDR3 totals 16 residues. CDR3 sequence: CASSFKVGDFNQPQHF. The CDR3 nucleotides read TGTGCCAGCAGTTTTAAAGTAGGGGATTTCAATCAGCCCCAGCATTTT.

This CDR3 reads CASSPAGSPYNEQFF. CDR3 coding DNA: TGCGCCAGCAGCCCTGCGGGGAGTCCCTACAATGAGCAGTTCTTC. The chain carries TRBV4-3 and TRBJ2-1; D might be TRBD2 (6 bases). Germline-derived CDR1 and CDR2 are LGHNA and YSLEER. The germline V and J ends were trimmed by 4 bases and 2 bases, with 12 bases remaining between them. There are 15 residues in the CDR3.

For this clonotype: With a much larger clone just one base away, this may be a read error. The gene calls are TRBV6-2 or TRBV6-3 and TRBJ2-2; possible D gene TRBD2, 5 bases. Germline V gene lookup returns CDR1 MNHEY and CDR2 SVGEGT. The CDR3 covers 15 residues. DNA of the CDR3: TGTGCCAACAGTTACTCCGGGACGAACACCGGGGAGCTGTTTTTT. Translating it yields CANSYSGTNTGELFF.

The table lists this clonotype with a count of one. A much larger clone sits a single nucleotide away, making a read error possible. This chain connects TRBV7-2 to TRBJ1-2; the D is unclear. V was shortened by 1 base and J by 4 bases, with 7 bases between the two germline ends. Germline V gene sequence: CDR1 SGHTA, CDR2 FQGNSA. The CDR3 is 13 amino acids. CDR3 DNA sequence: TGTGCCAGCAGCTTAGTATTGGCCTATGGCTACACCTTC. Amino acids: CASSLVLAYGYTF.

This clonotype was seen more than once but under ten times. This chain uses TRBV5-6 with TRBJ1-1, with a possible D match to TRBD1 (5 bases). Trimming took 0 bases from V and 4 from J, leaving 10 bases between them. This CDR3 contains 14 residues. The V gene's germline CDR1 is SGHDT and CDR2 YYEEEE. CDR3 amino acids: CASSLVGGATEAFF. Written as DNA, the CDR3 is TGTGCCAGCAGCTTGGTCGGGGGAGCCACTGAAGCTTTCTTT.

The chain's CDR3 is CASRGGMINYGYTF. In nucleotides, the CDR3 is TGTGCCAGCCGGGGGGGTATGATTAACTATGGCTACACCTTC. The chain joins TRBV2 to TRBJ1-2; tentatively, D is TRBD1 (5 bases). From germline, CDR1 is SNHLY and CDR2 FYNNEI. CDR3 length: 14 residues. Trimming shortened V by 8 bases and J by 1 base, and 14 bases separated the two germline ends.

The rearrangement links TRBV27 to TRBJ2-1; a possible D gene is TRBD2 (7 bases). V lost 2 bases and J 3 bases, leaving 17 bases between the germline ends. CDR3 length: 17 residues. Per the germline V gene, CDR1 is MNHEY and CDR2 is SMNVEV (reference sequence). The CDR3 spells CASSLRGRGANYNEQFF. DNA for the CDR3: TGTGCCAGCAGTTTACGAGGACGGGGGGCGAACTACAATGAGCAGTTCTTC.

The CDR3: CASSFGTRYNEQFF. The CDR3 DNA follows: TGTGCCAGCAGCTTCGGGACTCGATACAATGAGCAGTTCTTC. The chain uses TRBV13 and TRBJ2-1; D is perhaps TRBD2 (6 bases). V was trimmed by 3 bases and J by 4 bases, leaving 10 bases between them. Germline loops: CDR1 PRHDT, CDR2 FYEKMQ (reference sequence). CDR3 size: 14 residues.

The CDR3 DNA reads as TGCAGCGTCGGGGACAGCCAATACGAGCAGTACGTC. Its translation is CSVGDSQYEQYV. The V gene is TRBV29-1, the J gene TRBJ2-7; 7 nucleotides agree with TRBD1. CDR3 length equals 12 residues. Losses at the gene ends were 6 bases for V and 4 bases for J; bases not matched to a gene: 6. Germline CDR1 and CDR2: SQVTM and ANQGSEA.

This clonotype was detected a few times. This chain uses TRBV27 with TRBJ2-7, with D uncertain. Per germline, CDR1 MNHEY and CDR2 SMNVEV (reference sequence). The CDR3 runs 14 residues. V was shortened by 3 bases and J by 3 bases, with 12 bases between the two germline ends. CDR3 bases: TGTGCCAGCAGTTTTCGACGGAGCAGCTACGAGCAGTACTTC. The encoded protein is CASSFRRSSYEQYF.

The chain employs TRBV27 and TRBJ2-7, with a weak D call TRBD1 (5 bases). There are 14 residues in the CDR3. The V and J ends lost 6 bases and 0 bases respectively, with 12 bases between them. Germline V gene data show CDR1 as MNHEY and CDR2 as SMNVEV (reference sequence). The CDR3 protein is CASRQGSSSYEQYF. The CDR3 bases are TGTGCCAGCAGGCAGGGCTCGAGCTCCTACGAGCAGTACTTC.